Shown below are 21 T cell receptor beta chains from a single sample sequenced in a study of T cells in tuberculosis. The table came from immunoSEQ multiplex PCR; TCRdb's copy has only in-frame clones and leaves some out. The sample yields under 40,000 clones, less than 95% seen once. Sequencing was carried out using PBMCs. The receptors originated from a donor between 5 and 29 years old with latent tuberculosis or without tuberculosis infection.

V gene TRBV6-1 combines with J gene TRBJ2-7; TRBD1 agrees at 8 bases. V shed 8 bases, J shed 0 bases, and the junction held 6 bases outside the gene matches. This CDR3 contains 14 residues. Germline assignment: CDR1 MNHNS and CDR2 SASEGT. In DNA form, the CDR3 reads TGTGCCAGCGCCCGGGACAGGAGCTCCTACGAGCAGTACTTC. Translated: CASARDRSSYEQYF.

This sequence joins TRBV14 and TRBJ2-7; 8 bases map to TRBD1. Germline V gene data show CDR1 as SGHDN and CDR2 as FVKESK. The V and J ends lost 1 base and 7 bases, in that order; junction bases with no gene match: 12. This CDR3 contains 16 residues. The CDR3 sequence: CASSQGFGQGVYEQYF. CDR3 nucleotide sequence: TGTGCCAGCAGCCAAGGATTCGGACAGGGAGTCTATGAGCAGTACTTC.

The V call is TRBV5-1, the J call TRBJ1-4, with D maybe TRBD1 (5 bases). Between the trimmed V and J ends, which lost 1 base and 1 base, there was a span of 8 bases. CDR3 length: 15 residues. Germline V CDR1 and CDR2: SGHRS, YFSETQ. The CDR3 DNA sequence: TGCGCCAGCAGCTTGATGGGGGGAACTAATGAAAAACTGTTTTTT. It yields the protein CASSLMGGTNEKLFF. Together with reference TRBV5-1 and TRBJ1-4, the CDR3 gives the full variable domain: KAGVTQTPRYLIKTRGQQVTLSCSPISGHRSVSWYQQTPGQGLQFLFEYFSETQRNKGNFPGRFSGRQFSNSRSEMNVSTLELGDSALYLCASSLMGGTNEKLFFGSGTQLSVL.

The chain recombines TRBV7-8 with TRBJ2-2; weak D call: TRBD1 (5 bases). Trimming took off 4 bases at V and 0 bases at J, with 12 bases between the two ends. Germline V gene lookup returns CDR1 SGHVS and CDR2 FQNEAQ. The CDR3 is 16 amino acids. The CDR3 DNA reads as TGTGCCAGCAGCTGGCTGACAGACGCGAACACCGGGGAGCTGTTTTTT. Residues: CASSWLTDANTGELFF.

The rearrangement links TRBV30 to TRBJ1-5; D unresolved. The V gene's germline CDR1 is GTSNPN and CDR2 SVGIG (reference sequence). The CDR3 has 15 residues. V dropped 2 bases and J dropped 1 base, with 12 bases sitting between them. Here the CDR3 DNA reads TGTGCCTGGAGTTGGAGTACGGAAAGCAATCAGCCCCAGCATTTT. It encodes CAWSWSTESNQPQHF.

The chain links TRBV18 to TRBJ2-3; tentative D call: TRBD1 (5 bases). Between the trimmed V and J ends, which lost 6 bases and 3 bases, there was a span of 7 bases. Germline CDR1 is KGHSH and CDR2 is LQKENI. The CDR3 is 12 amino acids. CDR3 protein: CASSRQTDTQYF. The CDR3 coding sequence is TGTGCCAGCTCGCGACAGACAGATACGCAGTATTTT.

V gene TRBV2 combines with J gene TRBJ2-1; 9 bases match TRBD2. The V segment lost 4 bases and the J segment 5 bases; nucleotides outside the gene matches: 3. CDR1 is SNHLY, CDR2 FYNNEI, per germline. CDR3 length equals 14 residues. CDR3 region: CASSVAGANNEQFF. The CDR3 bases are TGTGCCAGCAGTGTAGCGGGAGCTAACAATGAGCAGTTCTTC.

The V gene is TRBV10-3, the J gene TRBJ1-3; TRBD1 is a possible D gene (5 bases). CDR3 length: 16 residues. The V end was cut by 8 bases, the J end by 1 base, with 18 bases between. The germline V gene has CDR1 ENHRY and CDR2 SYGVKD. DNA for the CDR3: TGTGCCATCTCCGAGGTGGGGGAGGGATCTGGAAACACCATATATTTT. Its translation: CAISEVGEGSGNTIYF.

The rearrangement links TRBV10-3 to TRBJ2-1, with 8 bases aligning to TRBD1. CDR1 is ENHRY, CDR2 SYGVKD, per germline. The CDR3 covers 14 residues. With 5 bases clipped from V and 8 bases from J, the junction kept 8 bases outside the gene matches. CDR3: CAISIRGPLDEQFF. CDR3 DNA: TGTGCCATCAGTATCAGGGGGCCGCTTGATGAGCAGTTCTTC.

The chain has TRBV2 and TRBJ2-7; 7 bases map to TRBD2. V was clipped by 1 base and J by 0 bases; unmatched bases: 3. CDR3 length equals 15 residues. CDR1 is SNHLY and CDR2 is FYNNEI in the germline V gene. DNA of the CDR3: TGTGCCAGCAGTGAAGGGGGAGGGCCCTCCTACGAGCAGTACTTC. Protein sequence: CASSEGGGPSYEQYF.

The chain links TRBV7-8 to TRBJ1-2; weak D call: TRBD1 (6 bases). CDR1 SGHVS and CDR2 FQNEAQ come from the germline V gene. This CDR3 is 15 amino acids long. V lost 3 bases, J lost 0 bases, and 11 bases lay in between. For the CDR3, the DNA is TGTGCCAGCAGCTTTGGGGGGGCTACTAACTATGGCTACACCTTC. Protein: CASSFGGATNYGYTF.

The chain carries TRBV4-1 and TRBJ1-2, with D perhaps matching TRBD1 (6 bases). Trimming took 0 bases from V and 4 from J, leaving 9 bases between them. CDR3 size: 14 residues. Germline V gene data show CDR1 as MGHRA and CDR2 as YSYEKL. The CDR3 DNA reads TGCGCCAGCAGCCAAGAACCCAGGGGCTATGGCTACACCTTC. Translated, it gives CASSQEPRGYGYTF.

This chain links TRBV5-4 with TRBJ1-1; 8 positions agree with TRBD1. CDR3 length equals 13 residues. J was trimmed by 10 bases and V by 2 bases; bases with no gene match: 7. The V gene's germline CDR1 is SGHNT and CDR2 YYREEE (reference sequence). CDR3 bases: TGTGCCAGCAGCTTAGGACAGGGCGGAACAGCTTTCTTT. This codes for CASSLGQGGTAFF.

The V gene is TRBV10-3, the J gene TRBJ1-3; possible D gene TRBD1, 5 bases. The CDR3 consists of 12 residues. The germline V gene encodes CDR1 ENHRY and CDR2 SYGVKD. V was cut by 10 bases and J by 1 base, with 8 bases left in between. The CDR3 loop is CASQGSGNTIYF. DNA of the CDR3: TGTGCCAGTCAGGGATCTGGAAACACCATATATTTT.

The J gene is TRBJ1-1, the V gene TRBV11-2; no clear D gene. Germline lookup yields CDR1 SGHAT and CDR2 FQNNGV. The CDR3 spans 12 residues. V was cut by 3 bases and J by 2 bases, with 4 bases left in between. The chain's CDR3 is CASSFLNTEAFF. CDR3 sequence (DNA): TGTGCCAGCAGCTTTCTTAACACTGAAGCTTTCTTT.

CDR3 in amino acids: CASSLSGWITDTQYF. In nucleotides, the CDR3 is TGTGCCAGCAGTTTGAGCGGCTGGATAACAGATACGCAGTATTTT. This chain links TRBV27 with TRBJ2-3; TRBD2 is a possible D gene (5 bases). Trimming stripped 3 bases from V and 3 bases from J, with 13 bases between. In germline, CDR1 is MNHEY, CDR2 SMNVEV (reference sequence). This CDR3 contains 15 residues.

This chain connects TRBV7-3 to TRBJ2-3; D not certain. The CDR3 covers 15 residues. Germline V gene sequence: CDR1 SGHTA, CDR2 FQGTGA. Trimming pared 6 bases from V and 2 bases from J, leaving 15 bases between. DNA of the CDR3: TGTGCCAGCAGTACCTCCCTAGGAAACACAGATACGCAGTATTTT. It is translated as CASSTSLGNTDTQYF.

The CDR3 DNA reads as TGTGCTAGTGGTACTAATAATGCCGGGACTATACCCCCGTTCTTC. Its translation: CASGTNNAGTIPPFF. J is TRBJ2-1 and V is TRBV12-5, with 7 nucleotides matching TRBD2. Trimming removed 5 bases from V and 15 bases from J; junction bases left unmatched: 19. The CDR3 has 15 amino acids. CDR1 is LGHNT and CDR2 is FRNRAP in the germline V gene.

This clone was observed once. The V call is TRBV7-9, the J call TRBJ2-3; 12 bases line up with TRBD2. The V gene's germline CDR1 is SEHNR and CDR2 FQNEAQ (reference sequence). This CDR3 is built from 17 residues. J was trimmed by 8 bases and V by 5 bases; bases with no gene match: 14. The CDR3 loop is CASSKRTSGMVLGTQYF. Here the CDR3 DNA reads TGTGCCAGCAGCAAGAGGACTAGCGGGATGGTACTGGGTACGCAGTATTTT. The full variable domain, with the rest looked up from reference TRBV7-9 and TRBJ2-3, is DTGVSQNPRHKITKRGQNVTFRCDPISEHNRLYWYRQTLGQGPEFLTYFQNEAQLEKSRLLSDRFSAERPKGSFSTLEIQRTEQGDSAMYLCASSKRTSGMVLGTQYFGPGTRLTVL.

This chain joins TRBV19 and TRBJ2-7; 8 bases align to TRBD2. The length of the CDR3 is 14 residues. The germline gives CDR1 LNHDA, CDR2 SQIVND (reference sequence). Trimming at V came to 7 bases and at J to 1 base, leaving 6 bases not matched to a gene. CDR3: CASNNGRGSYEQYF. CDR3 nucleotides: TGTGCCAGTAATAACGGGAGGGGTTCCTACGAGCAGTACTTC.

CDR3 nucleotide sequence: TGTGCCAGCAGCGCGAGGACAGGGGGAGAGACCCAGTACTTC. Translated, it gives CASSARTGGETQYF. The rearrangement joins TRBV11-3 to TRBJ2-5; 10 bases are a match to TRBD1. CDR3 length: 14 amino acids. The V segment lost 5 bases and the J segment 4 bases; nucleotides outside the gene matches: 4. Germline CDR1 SGHNT, CDR2 YENEEA.